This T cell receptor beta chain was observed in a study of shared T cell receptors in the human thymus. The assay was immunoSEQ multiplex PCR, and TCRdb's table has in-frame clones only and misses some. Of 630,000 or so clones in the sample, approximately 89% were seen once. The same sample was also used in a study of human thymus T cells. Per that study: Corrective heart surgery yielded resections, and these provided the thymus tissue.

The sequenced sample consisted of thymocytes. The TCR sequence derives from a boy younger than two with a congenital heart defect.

CDR3 amino acids: CASSPKQGAHYGYTF. For the CDR3, the DNA is TGCGCCAGCAGCCCTAAACAGGGGGCTCACTATGGCTACACCTTC. The rearrangement joins TRBV5-1 to TRBJ1-2; TRBD1 agrees at 9 bases. The CDR3 contains 15 residues. V was clipped by 4 bases and J by 3 bases; unmatched bases: 7. The germline CDR1 and CDR2 sequences are SGHRS and YFSETQ.